The 26 T cell receptor beta chains presented below share a single source sample, sequenced in a study of preoperative IRX-2 immunotherapy in early breast cancer. Documented treatment: preoperative locoregional IRX-2 cytokine immunotherapy. Profiled with immunoSEQ multiplex PCR; TCRdb holds only in-frame clones, not every one. The table records 30,000 to 45,000 clones, around four fifths of them present only once. Material: lymph node tissue, obtained after IRX-2 immunotherapy. These TCRs come from a human donor with breast cancer.

The genes are TRBV11-3 and TRBJ1-2; a possible D gene is TRBD1 (6 bases). Per the germline V gene, CDR1 is SGHNT and CDR2 is YENEEA. This CDR3 spans 15 amino acids. V lost 2 bases to trimming and J lost 4 bases, with 14 bases between them. CDR3 nucleotide sequence: TGTGCCAGCAGCTTACAGACAGGTGCCCTCTATGGCTACACCTTC. Protein: CASSLQTGALYGYTF.

The chain carries TRBV5-1 and TRBJ2-7; D ambiguous. The CDR3 consists of 16 residues. Per germline, CDR1 SGHRS and CDR2 YFSETQ. V lost 0 bases and J lost 0, with 13 bases in between. CDR3: CASSLAALGTSYEQYF. The CDR3 bases are TGCGCCAGCAGCTTGGCGGCCCTCGGCACCTCCTACGAGCAGTACTTC.

The chain links TRBV6-8 to TRBJ2-3; TRBD2 matches 14 bases. The germline gives CDR1 MNHGY, CDR2 SAAAGT. V lost 2 bases to trimming and J lost 6 bases; unmatched junction nucleotides: 4. CDR3 size: 16 residues. CDR3 bases: TGTGCCAGCAGTTACAGACTAGCGGGGGGGCTGGATACGCAGTATTTT. This translates into CASSYRLAGGLDTQYF.

V gene TRBV19 combines with J gene TRBJ1-5; 8 nucleotides line up with TRBD1. Trimming cost V 4 bases and J 6 bases; bases outside gene matches: 14. Germline-derived CDR1 and CDR2 are LNHDA and SQIVND (reference sequence). CDR3 length: 17 residues. Here the CDR3 DNA reads TGTGCCAGTAGTAATCGGCCAGGGGGCGCAACCGGTCAGCCCCAGCATTTT. Its protein is CASSNRPGGATGQPQHF.

The chain combines TRBV6-7 with TRBJ2-1; TRBD2 matches 11 bases. TRBV6-7 is placed among ORFs of uncertain function. V gave up 2 bases and J gave up 5 bases; unmatched junction bases: 5. The CDR3 is 16 residues long. DNA of the CDR3: TGTGCCAGCAGTTACCCCGGACTAGCGGGCCACAATGAGCAGTTCTTC. Protein product: CASSYPGLAGHNEQFF.

The chain recombines TRBV19 with TRBJ2-3, with 7 bases aligning to TRBD2. Looked up from germline, CDR1 is LNHDA and CDR2 is SQIVND (reference sequence). Trimming removed 5 bases from V and 0 bases from J; junction bases left unmatched: 2. This CDR3 contains 14 residues. This CDR3 reads CASSYGGSTDTQYF. CDR3 DNA: TGTGCCAGTAGTTACGGGGGGAGCACAGATACGCAGTATTTT.

The genes are TRBV19 and TRBJ1-5, with D uncertain. The CDR3 sequence is 12 residues long. Trimming pared 5 bases from V and 4 bases from J, leaving 6 bases between. Germline V lookup: CDR1 LNHDA, CDR2 SQIVND (reference sequence). The CDR3 is CASSPRNQPQHF. The DNA for the CDR3 is TGTGCCAGTAGTCCGCGAAATCAGCCCCAGCATTTT.

CDR3 in DNA: TGTGCCAGCAGCTTATCAGGGAACCATTGGGAGGGCTACACCTTC. The encoded protein is CASSLSGNHWEGYTF. V is TRBV11-3 and J is TRBJ1-2; perhaps TRBD1 as D (5 bases). CDR1 is SGHNT, CDR2 YENEEA, per germline. The ends were cut back, 2 bases at V and 8 bases at J, with 18 bases in the middle. The CDR3 extends over 15 amino acids.

The chain joins TRBV15 to TRBJ2-4; 12 bases map to TRBD2. The V segment lost 3 bases and the J segment 0 bases; nucleotides outside the gene matches: 3. The CDR3 has 17 amino acids. Germline CDR1 and CDR2: LNHNV and YYDKDF (reference sequence). The CDR3 is CATSRLAGGQAKNIQYF. The CDR3 DNA sequence: TGTGCCACCAGCAGGCTAGCGGGGGGGCAAGCCAAAAACATTCAGTACTTC.

The gene calls are TRBV19 and TRBJ1-5; a possible D gene is TRBD1 (6 bases). Germline lookup yields CDR1 LNHDA and CDR2 SQIVND (reference sequence). CDR3 length: 15 amino acids. Trimming left V 5 bases short and J 3 bases short, with 14 bases between. This CDR3 reads CASSPITGHNQPQHF. DNA for the CDR3: TGTGCCAGTAGTCCTATCACAGGGCACAATCAGCCCCAGCATTTT.

The V call is TRBV12-2, the J call TRBJ1-6. TRBV12-2 is flagged as a pseudogene. This CDR3 has 14 residues. The chain's CDR3 is CATQTVIYNSPLHF. CDR3 nucleotide sequence: TGTGCCACTCAAACGGTTATCTATAATTCACCCCTCCACTTT.

This rearrangement joins TRBV7-1 to TRBJ1-1; possibly TRBD1 for D (5 bases). TRBV7-1 is an open reading frame, and its role is uncertain. Trimming took off 4 bases at V and 8 bases at J, with 14 bases between the two ends. The CDR3 covers 13 residues. DNA for the CDR3: TGTGCCAGCAGCTTAAGTCAGGGAGCCGAAGCTTTCTTT. Amino acids: CASSLSQGAEAFF.

The chain uses TRBV1 and TRBJ1-4; the table's D call, TRBD1, was not checked against the DNA. TRBV1 is a pseudogene locus. This CDR3 comprises 16 residues. CDR3 sequence reads: CASSQDVGQGREKLFF. CDR3 nucleotides: TGCGCCAGCAGCCAAGATGTGGGACAGGGTAGGGAAAAACTGTTTTTT.

The J gene is TRBJ2-5, the V gene TRBV6-8, with 8 bases aligning to TRBD2. There are 15 residues in the CDR3. Germline V gene sequence: CDR1 MNHGY, CDR2 SAAAGT. With 2 bases clipped from V and 7 bases from J, the junction kept 9 bases outside the gene matches. CDR3 bases: TGTGCCAGCAGTTACCCTGGGACTAGGGAAGGGACCCAGTACTTC. Encoded protein: CASSYPGTREGTQYF.

The chain recombines TRBV5-1 with TRBJ2-1; no reliable D call. Trimming removed 1 base at V and 4 bases at J, with 15 bases between. There are 16 residues in the CDR3. Germline loops: CDR1 SGHRS, CDR2 YFSETQ. This chain's CDR3 is CASSLNPTSSYNEQFF. The DNA of the CDR3 is TGCGCCAGCAGCTTGAACCCCACGTCCTCTTACAATGAGCAGTTCTTC.

V and J are TRBV30 and TRBJ1-2; 7 nucleotides align to TRBD1. Germline-derived CDR1 and CDR2 are GTSNPN and SVGIG (reference sequence). J gave up 4 bases and V 3 bases, and 8 bases lay outside the gene matches. This CDR3 has 14 residues. The CDR3 nucleotides are TGTGCCTGGAGCACAGGGGCAGTATTCTATGGCTACACCTTC. This translates into CAWSTGAVFYGYTF.

The V gene is TRBV15, the J gene TRBJ2-3; D remains ambiguous. The CDR3 extends over 14 amino acids. Trimming stripped 0 bases from V and 3 bases from J, with 7 bases between. The germline V gene has CDR1 LNHNV and CDR2 YYDKDF (reference sequence). Here the CDR3 reads CATSRDLETDTQYF. The DNA for the CDR3 is TGTGCCACCAGCAGAGATCTCGAAACAGATACGCAGTATTTT. The complete variable domain, with remaining parts taken from reference TRBV15 and TRBJ2-3, reads DAMVIQNPRYQVTQFGKPVTLSCSQTLNHNVMYWYQQKSSQAPKLLFHYYDKDFNNEADTPDNFQSRRPNTSFCFLDIRSPGLGDTAMYLCATSRDLETDTQYFGPGTRLTVL.

This clone came up once. The J gene is TRBJ1-6, the V gene TRBV30; 7 bases line up with TRBD1. The CDR3 is made up of 13 amino acids. The J segment lost 7 bases and the V segment lost 5 bases, leaving 5 bases of the junction unmatched. Looked up from germline, CDR1 is GTSNPN and CDR2 is SVGIG (reference sequence). The CDR3 spells CAWQGEGNSPLHF. In DNA, the CDR3 is TGTGCCTGGCAGGGGGAAGGCAATTCACCCCTCCACTTT. Supplemented by reference TRBV30 and TRBJ1-6, the full variable domain reads SQTIHQWPATLVQPVGSPLSLECTVEGTSNPNLYWYRQAAGRGLQLLFYSVGIGQISSEVPQNLSASRPQDRQFILSSKKLLLSDSGFYLCAWQGEGNSPLHFGNGTRLTVT.

V gene TRBV18 combines with J gene TRBJ1-1; D unclear. Germline lookup yields CDR1 KGHSH and CDR2 LQKENI. This CDR3 is 14 amino acids long. Trimming pared 2 bases from V and 4 bases from J, leaving 11 bases between. CDR3: CASSPELVGTEAFF. The CDR3, as DNA: TGTGCCAGCTCACCAGAGTTGGTCGGCACTGAAGCTTTCTTT.

This clone has a single count. V gene TRBV5-1 combines with J gene TRBJ1-1, with D possibly being TRBD1 (6 bases). Germline V gene data show CDR1 as SGHRS and CDR2 as YFSETQ. The CDR3 contains 14 residues. Trimming removed 3 bases at V and 1 base at J, with 10 bases between. The DNA of the CDR3 is TGCGCCAGCAGCTCGGGACAAGCGAACACTGAAGCTTTCTTT. It codes for CASSSGQANTEAFF.

The chain carries TRBV5-1 and TRBJ2-7; TRBD1 or TRBD2 may be the D gene (5 bases each). V lost 2 bases and J 5 bases, leaving 17 bases between the germline ends. The CDR3 totals 15 residues. CDR1 is SGHRS, CDR2 YFSETQ, per germline. The chain's CDR3 is CASSLVRGVENEQYF. In DNA, the CDR3 is TGCGCCAGCAGCTTAGTCCGGGGCGTTGAAAACGAGCAGTACTTC.

J is TRBJ2-7 and V is TRBV1; the D call in the table, TRBD2, was not verified against the DNA. TRBV1 represents a pseudogene. The CDR3 spans 16 residues. The CDR3 here is CASSQDRSGGAYEQYF. In DNA form, the CDR3 reads TGCGCCAGCAGCCAAGATCGGAGCGGGGGTGCCTACGAGCAGTACTTC.

The CDR3 region is CASSVGDSQNIQYF. The CDR3 nucleotides read TGCGCCAGCAGCGTTGGGGACAGCCAAAACATTCAGTACTTC. The V gene is TRBV5-1, the J gene TRBJ2-4; 7 positions agree with TRBD1. V lost 4 bases and J lost 5; bases outside the gene matches: 6. This CDR3 region has 14 residues. CDR1 and CDR2 (germline): SGHRS, YFSETQ.

This chain joins TRBV28 and TRBJ1-5, with unresolved D. Trimming shortened V by 4 bases and J by 6 bases, and 7 bases separated the two germline ends. Germline V gene data show CDR1 as MDHEN and CDR2 as SYDVKM. CDR3 size: 12 residues. The CDR3 DNA reads TGTGCCAGCAGTTCGAAGGGTCAGCCCCAGCATTTT. Amino acids: CASSSKGQPQHF.

This clone has only one observation. The chain links TRBV6-8 to TRBJ2-3; no reliable D call. This CDR3 has 13 amino acids. Germline lookup yields CDR1 MNHGY and CDR2 SAAAGT. The DNA of the CDR3 is TGTGCTTTGGGCGAAGGCAACACAGATACGCAGTATTTT. It specifies CALGEGNTDTQYF.

The chain employs TRBV6-8 and TRBJ1-5; no reliable D call. Germline V gene data show CDR1 as MNHGY and CDR2 as SAAAGT. The germline V and J ends were trimmed by 5 bases and 4 bases, with 12 bases remaining between them. This CDR3 comprises 14 residues. CDR3 DNA sequence: TGTGCCAGCAGTAACCGACGGAATAATCAGCCCCAGCATTTT. Protein product: CASSNRRNNQPQHF.